This T cell receptor (beta chain) emerged from a study of blood T cell repertoires in COVID-19. This table comes from immunoSEQ multiplex PCR, and its TCRdb copy is limited to in-frame clones, with some not included. The sample records some 130,000 clones, approximately 86% being singletons. The specimen sequenced was peripheral blood. This clonotype was sampled from a woman aged 50 to 60 who had recovered from COVID-19.

The DNA for the CDR3 is TGCGCCAGCAGCTTCCGGACAGGGCCGTTTGGTGAAGCTTTCTTT. Translation gives CASSFRTGPFGEAFF. The chain combines TRBV5-1 with TRBJ1-1, with 8 bases matching TRBD1. The CDR3 length is 15 residues. V dropped 2 bases and J dropped 7; count of bases not matched to a gene: 10. The germline V gene encodes CDR1 SGHRS and CDR2 YFSETQ.